This TCR beta chain came from a study of early T cells in non-severe SARS-CoV-2 infection. Looking at the study overall: Chains stayed unpaired after sequencing of bulk RNA from unsorted whole blood. Study-wide points: There was a bias toward anti-spike CD8 responses in VDJdb matching, which missed private and CD4 specificities.

The CDR3 length is 13 residues. V gave up 6 bases and J gave up 5 bases, with 13 bases separating them. Germline loops: CDR1 MDHEN, CDR2 SYDVKM. The TCR library protocol was used to attach unique molecular identifiers. These identifiers were attached to individual cDNA molecules. TCRdb recomputed calls from the 5' RACE reads with MiXCR, one row per CDR3 protein. Among approximately 69,000 distinct CDR3 sequences listed, over 10% were seen once. On this clonotype itself: Its antigen is undetermined.

This sample comprised whole blood, obtained at baseline. The TCR sequence derives from an adult who was a healthcare worker with PCR-confirmed SARS-CoV-2 infection or an uninfected control (not recorded which). This sequence joins TRBV28 and TRBJ2-5, with TRBD1 as a possible D gene (5 bases). As DNA, the CDR3 is TGTGCCAGCAGCCCAGGGTTTGGGGAGACCCAGTACTTC. It specifies CASSPGFGETQYF.